The next 32 T cell receptor beta chains were all read from a single sample in a study of T-cell reconstitution after alpha-beta-depleted transplantation in children (dated by TCRdb to the mid-2010s). The label giving this sample's treatment or condition can be read as: allogeneic hematopoietic cell transplantation with graft depleted of TCRalphabeta T cells and CD19 B cells. Preparation of the library involved PCR. Instrument on record: Illumina HiSeq 2500. To normalize quantification of the TCRbeta repertoire, the TCR libraries were built with molecular barcoding that relied on unique molecular identifiers. TCRdb reworked the public reads: Q25 trimming with fastp, MiXCR clone assembly, productive beta chains retained. Identical CDR3 protein sequences are pooled into one entry, listed with their most common genes and DNA. This sample lists some 300,000 distinct CDR3 sequences; about 9.5% were detected once. Jointly, the top ten make up less than 9% of the sample.

The sequencing used PBMCs, collected before TCRalphabeta/CD19-depleted stem cell transplant. The receptors were sampled from a boy under three years old with acute myeloid leukemia, due to receive a stem cell transplant.

A remark on this clonotype: A read error is possible here, since a much larger clone lies one base away. The chain employs TRBV5-1 and TRBJ2-1, with TRBD1 identical over 8 bases. The CDR3 contains 14 residues. Looked up from germline, CDR1 is SGHRS and CDR2 is YFSETQ. This chain's CDR3 is CASSLGQGVNEHFF. DNA for the CDR3: TGCGCCAGCAGCTTAGGACAGGGTGTCAATGAGCACTTCTTC.

This clonotype has just a few counts. This chain uses TRBV2 with TRBJ2-7; a weak D match, TRBD2 (7 bases). Trimming stripped 8 bases from V and 7 bases from J, with 15 bases between. The CDR3 is made up of 12 amino acids. The germline CDR1 and CDR2 sequences are SNHLY and FYNNEI. The CDR3 spells CASSKGGKEQYF. The CDR3 DNA reads TGTGCCAGCTCGAAGGGGGGGAAGGAGCAGTACTTC. The full variable domain, in which reference TRBV2 and TRBJ2-7 provide the parts outside the CDR3, is EPEVTQTPSHQVTQMGQEVILRCVPISNHLYFYWYRQILGQKVEFLVSFYNNEISEKSEIFDDQFSVERPDGSNFTLKIRSTKLEDSAMYFCASSKGGKEQYFGPGTRLTVT.

This clonotype was seen repeatedly, ten times or more. This sequence joins TRBV5-1 and TRBJ2-5; 8 bases agree with TRBD2. After removal of 1 base from V and 1 base from J, the junction contained 3 bases not matched to a gene. The length of the CDR3 is 15 residues. Germline assignment: CDR1 SGHRS and CDR2 YFSETQ. The CDR3 protein is CASSLHTSGQETQYF. The CDR3 nucleotides read TGCGCCAGCAGCTTGCACACTAGCGGCCAAGAGACCCAGTACTTC.

The chain has TRBV7-2 and TRBJ1-2; 9 nucleotides match TRBD1. Trimming at V came to 0 bases and at J to 2 bases, leaving 4 bases not matched to a gene. Germline CDR1 reads SGHTA; CDR2 reads FQGNSA. CDR3 length equals 16 residues. CDR3 bases: TGTGCCAGCAGCTTAGCTTTACAGGGGGCAAACTATGGCTACACCTTC. This translates into CASSLALQGANYGYTF. Variable domain in full (rest from reference TRBV7-2 and TRBJ1-2): GAGVSQSPSNKVTEKGKDVELRCDPISGHTALYWYRQSLGQGLEFLIYFQGNSAPDKSGLPSDRFSAERTGGSVSTLTIQRTQQEDSAVYLCASSLALQGANYGYTFGSGTRLTVV.

The chain carries TRBV5-1 and TRBJ2-1, with TRBD2 matching 8 bases. Germline CDR1 reads SGHRS; CDR2 reads YFSETQ. Germline trimming cut 1 base from V and 11 bases from J; bases unmatched to any gene: 8. The CDR3 runs to 14 residues. CDR3 amino acids: CASSLIGGGDQQFF. CDR3 in DNA: TGCGCCAGCAGCTTGATCGGGGGGGGCGATCAGCAGTTCTTC.

The rearrangement links TRBV6-5 to TRBJ1-6; 7 bases map to TRBD1. The V segment lost 0 bases and the J segment 10 bases; nucleotides outside the gene matches: 6. Germline loops: CDR1 MNHEY, CDR2 SVGAGI. The CDR3 spans 15 residues. The CDR3 is CASSYSTGDGSPLHF. CDR3 sequence (DNA): TGTGCCAGCAGTTACTCCACAGGGGATGGATCACCCCTCCACTTT.

In this sample, this clonotype turned up many times. This rearrangement joins TRBV29-1 to TRBJ1-2, with D maybe TRBD1 (6 bases). The CDR3 spans 15 residues. Trimming cost V 1 base and J 3 bases, with 15 bases left between them. Germline values: CDR1 SQVTM, CDR2 ANQGSEA. CDR3 DNA: TGCAGCGTTGAAGCAGAAGACAGGACTTACTATGGCTACACCTTC. Protein product: CSVEAEDRTYYGYTF.

As regards this clonotype: A read error is possible here, since a much larger clone lies one base away. CDR3 sequence: CASSVAAPTDTQYF. The CDR3 DNA reads as TGTGCCAGCAGTGTAGCGGCCCCCACAGATACGCAGTATTTT. The genes are TRBV4-2 and TRBJ2-3; TRBD2 might be the D (6 bases). Trimming removed 6 bases from V and 2 bases from J, with 12 bases in between. CDR1 is LGHNA, CDR2 YNFKEQ, per germline. The CDR3 contains 14 residues.

J is TRBJ2-3 and V is TRBV11-2; 10 bases agree with TRBD2. There are 18 residues in the CDR3. The germline V gene has CDR1 SGHAT and CDR2 FQNNGV. The trim removed 5 bases at V and 2 bases at J, leaving 13 bases unmatched. The CDR3 coding sequence is TGTGCCAGCAGCCAAACACGCCTAGCGGGAGTCCCCACAGATACGCAGTATTTT. This codes for CASSQTRLAGVPTDTQYF.

At least ten counts were recorded for this clonotype. The CDR3 reads CSATKGHTEAFF. CDR3 coding DNA: TGCAGTGCTACCAAGGGGCACACTGAAGCTTTCTTT. This sequence joins TRBV20-1 and TRBJ1-1; a possible D gene is TRBD1 (5 bases). The germline gives CDR1 DFQATT, CDR2 SNEGSKA (reference sequence). V lost 4 bases, J lost 3 bases, and 9 bases lay in between. The CDR3 spans 12 residues.

V gene TRBV14 combines with J gene TRBJ1-1; D uncertain. Trimming took off 2 bases at V and 0 bases at J, with 7 bases between the two ends. The V gene's germline CDR1 is SGHDN and CDR2 FVKESK. This CDR3 has 14 amino acids. The CDR3 sequence is CASSQQAMNTEAFF. CDR3 nucleotide sequence: TGTGCCAGCAGCCAACAGGCAATGAACACTGAAGCTTTCTTT. The variable domain in full, completed from reference TRBV14 and TRBJ1-1, reads EAGVTQFPSHSVIEKGQTVTLRCDPISGHDNLYWYRRVMGKEIKFLLHFVKESKQDESGMPNNRFLAERTGGTYSTLKVQPAELEDSGVYFCASSQQAMNTEAFFGQGTRLTVV.

In this sample, this clonotype turned up many times. The V and J genes are TRBV5-1 and TRBJ2-7; 7 bases fit TRBD2. Germline values: CDR1 SGHRS, CDR2 YFSETQ. V lost 0 bases to trimming and J lost 6 bases; unmatched junction nucleotides: 6. The CDR3 is made up of 14 amino acids. The CDR3 loop is CASSLEQRGGEQYF. DNA for the CDR3: TGCGCCAGCAGCTTGGAGCAGCGGGGTGGCGAGCAGTACTTC.

This clonotype was counted at least ten times. The chain links TRBV6-1 to TRBJ1-4, with 7 bases that match TRBD1. V lost 5 bases to trimming and J lost 5 bases; unmatched junction nucleotides: 8. This CDR3 comprises 15 residues. CDR1 is MNHNS and CDR2 is SASEGT in the germline V gene. In nucleotides, the CDR3 is TGTGCCAGCAGTCGGGACAGTGTGAAAAATGAAAAACTGTTTTTT. The encoded protein is CASSRDSVKNEKLFF.

This clonotype was counted ten times or more. J is TRBJ2-1 and V is TRBV5-1; no clear D. CDR3 length: 13 amino acids. Germline CDR1 and CDR2: SGHRS and YFSETQ. Trimming removed 2 bases from V and 5 bases from J, with 8 bases in between. The CDR3 sequence is CASSFPEDNEQFF. CDR3 coding DNA: TGCGCCAGCAGCTTCCCCGAGGACAATGAGCAGTTCTTC.

In its sample, this clonotype was seen many times. The CDR3 region has the DNA TGTGCCAGCAGTTTGACACCCGGCACAGATACGCAGTATTTT. This sequence encodes CASSLTPGTDTQYF. The rearrangement joins TRBV12-3 or TRBV12-4 to TRBJ2-3; D gene ambiguous. Trimming took off 3 bases at V and 1 base at J, with 8 bases between the two ends. This CDR3 region has 14 residues.

In this sample, this clonotype turned up many times. This chain connects TRBV7-3 to TRBJ2-1; perhaps TRBD1 as D (5 bases). This CDR3 region has 15 residues. V gave up 5 bases and J gave up 2 bases, with 13 bases separating them. Germline-derived CDR1 and CDR2 are SGHTA and FQGTGA. CDR3 nucleotide sequence: TGTGCCAGCAGCCCCGAAGGGGCGGCCTACAATGAGCAGTTCTTC. The encoded protein is CASSPEGAAYNEQFF.

The chain is built from TRBV7-3 and TRBJ2-7, with 8 bases aligning to TRBD2. Losses at the gene ends were 5 bases for V and 6 bases for J; bases not matched to a gene: 15. Germline CDR1 reads SGHTA; CDR2 reads FQGTGA. This CDR3 contains 16 residues. CDR3 DNA: TGTGCCAGCAGCCAAAAGGTAGCGGGAACCTCTTTCGAGCAGTACTTC. Protein sequence: CASSQKVAGTSFEQYF.

This clonotype has a count of ten or more. V gene TRBV5-1 combines with J gene TRBJ2-1; maybe TRBD1 (7 bases). The CDR3 spans 15 residues. Per germline, CDR1 SGHRS and CDR2 YFSETQ. V was trimmed by 4 bases and J by 2 bases, leaving 13 bases between them. The CDR3 nucleotides read TGCGCCAGCAGCCTAGGAGGGACAGCCTACAATGAGCAGTTCTTC. Its translation is CASSLGGTAYNEQFF. Full variable domain (outside the CDR3, taken from reference TRBV5-1 and TRBJ2-1): KAGVTQTPRYLIKTRGQQVTLSCSPISGHRSVSWYQQTPGQGLQFLFEYFSETQRNKGNFPGRFSGRQFSNSRSEMNVSTLELGDSALYLCASSLGGTAYNEQFFGPGTRLTVL.

This chain connects TRBV4-2 to TRBJ2-1; 11 positions match TRBD2. The CDR3 contains 17 residues. V lost 6 bases and J lost 2; bases outside the gene matches: 9. Looked up from germline, CDR1 is LGHNA and CDR2 is YNFKEQ. This chain's CDR3 is CASSQRTSGQAYNEQFF. DNA of the CDR3: TGTGCCAGCAGTCAGCGGACTAGCGGGCAGGCCTACAATGAGCAGTTCTTC.

The rearrangement links TRBV18 to TRBJ2-7, with 9 bases identical to TRBD2. From germline, CDR1 is KGHSH and CDR2 LQKENI. The CDR3 has 16 residues. V lost 3 bases to trimming and J lost 2 bases; unmatched junction nucleotides: 8. DNA for the CDR3: TGTGCCAGCTCACCCCCGCGACTAGCGGATCCCTACGAGCAGTACTTC. Its protein product is CASSPPRLADPYEQYF.

This clonotype occurred many times. The genes are TRBV12-3 or TRBV12-4 and TRBJ2-7; 7 bases are a match to TRBD1. J gave up 5 bases and V 3 bases, and 4 bases lay outside the gene matches. This CDR3 is 13 amino acids long. For the CDR3, the DNA is TGTGCCAGCAGTTTCGCCAGGGGGAACGAGCAGTACTTC. It encodes CASSFARGNEQYF.

The chain uses TRBV27 and TRBJ1-1; tentatively, D is TRBD1 (6 bases). Germline lookup yields CDR1 MNHEY and CDR2 SMNVEV (reference sequence). V lost 6 bases and J 11 bases, leaving 16 bases between the germline ends. The CDR3 sequence is 12 residues long. The CDR3 is CASSPGNRVAFF. In DNA form, the CDR3 reads TGTGCCAGCAGCCCAGGGAACAGGGTGGCTTTCTTT.

This clonotype was counted at least ten times. The rearrangement links TRBV6-6 to TRBJ1-5; D unresolved. The length of the CDR3 is 13 residues. V lost 0 bases to trimming and J lost 7 bases, with 7 bases between them. Germline loops: CDR1 MNHNY, CDR2 SVGAGI (reference sequence). The CDR3 DNA sequence: TGTGCCAGCAGTTACTCCCGAGACCAGCCCCAGCATTTT. Translating it yields CASSYSRDQPQHF.

The CDR3: CASSIVQNTEAFF. CDR3 DNA: TGTGCCAGTAGTATAGTCCAGAACACTGAAGCTTTCTTT. The chain couples TRBV19 to TRBJ1-1; D is unclear. The CDR3 extends over 13 amino acids. V was clipped by 1 base and J by 1 base, with 4 bases between them. Germline lookup yields CDR1 LNHDA and CDR2 SQIVND (reference sequence).

This clonotype was seen at least ten times. The CDR3 loop is CASSVERPTGQYF. The CDR3, as DNA: TGTGCCAGCTCTGTAGAGCGACCTACGGGGCAGTACTTC. The chain carries TRBV28 and TRBJ2-7, with D unresolved. V dropped 8 bases and J dropped 9 bases, with 20 bases sitting between them. The CDR3 extends over 13 amino acids. CDR1 is MDHEN, CDR2 SYDVKM, per germline.

This clonotype was detected many times. The genes are TRBV6-6 and TRBJ2-5; D possibly uses TRBD1 or TRBD2 (5 bases each). V was cut by 5 bases and J by 5 bases, with 9 bases left in between. The CDR3 runs to 12 residues. The germline V gene has CDR1 MNHNY and CDR2 SVGAGI (reference sequence). The CDR3 spells CASSGTGETQYF. The CDR3, as DNA: TGTGCCAGCAGTGGGACGGGGGAGACCCAGTACTTC.

This clonotype was seen ten or more times. The V and J genes are TRBV5-1 and TRBJ2-1, with D hard to call. CDR3 length: 12 amino acids. Trimming left V 1 base short and J 6 bases short, with 5 bases between. The germline V gene has CDR1 SGHRS and CDR2 YFSETQ. CDR3 in amino acids: CASSLNGNEQFF. In DNA form, the CDR3 reads TGCGCCAGCAGCTTGAATGGCAATGAGCAGTTCTTC.

The table lists this clonotype with a few counts. This chain joins TRBV6-2 or TRBV6-3 and TRBJ2-5, with 7 bases aligning to TRBD2. The J segment lost 3 bases and the V segment lost 6 bases, leaving 10 bases of the junction unmatched. Germline V lookup: CDR1 MNHEY, CDR2 SVGEGT. The CDR3 is 15 residues long. CDR3 sequence (DNA): TGTGCCAGCAGCCTATTCGGACTAGTGGAAGAGACCCAGTACTTC. Protein product: CASSLFGLVEETQYF.

V and J are TRBV20-1 and TRBJ2-2; 8 bases align to TRBD1. Trimming removed 3 bases from V and 4 bases from J; junction bases left unmatched: 7. This CDR3 is 15 amino acids long. The germline gives CDR1 DFQATT, CDR2 SNEGSKA (reference sequence). As DNA, the CDR3 is TGCAGTGCTAGCGCGTGGCAGGGGGCCACCGGGGAGCTGTTTTTT. This sequence encodes CSASAWQGATGELFF.

This clonotype was seen at least ten times. The chain uses TRBV6-1 and TRBJ1-4; a weak D match, TRBD1 (5 bases). The CDR3 runs to 15 residues. The germline CDR1 and CDR2 sequences are MNHNS and SASEGT. V lost 7 bases and J 4 bases, leaving 16 bases between the germline ends. The CDR3 loop reads CASTQTGGLNEKLFF. The CDR3 bases are TGTGCCAGCACGCAAACAGGCGGTCTTAATGAAAAACTGTTTTTT.

This clonotype was counted a few times. The chain joins TRBV7-3 to TRBJ1-5; D might be TRBD1 (5 bases). Germline V gives CDR1 SGHTA, CDR2 FQGTGA. The CDR3 totals 13 residues. V was cut by 2 bases and J by 6 bases, with 8 bases left in between. The CDR3 loop is CASSLGQGQPQHF. CDR3 DNA: TGTGCCAGCAGCTTAGGGCAGGGTCAGCCCCAGCATTTT.

J is TRBJ2-7 and V is TRBV7-9, with D possibly matching TRBD1 (7 bases). The V and J ends lost 2 bases and 2 bases respectively, with 19 bases between them. Per the germline V gene, CDR1 is SEHNR and CDR2 is FQNEAQ (reference sequence). The CDR3 is made up of 17 amino acids. In DNA, the CDR3 is TGTGCCAGCAGCTTATATGCTGCAGACAGGGAGGCCTACGAGCAGTACTTC. Its protein product is CASSLYAADREAYEQYF. Drawing the rest from reference TRBV7-9 and TRBJ2-7, the complete variable domain is DTGVSQNPRHKITKRGQNVTFRCDPISEHNRLYWYRQTLGQGPEFLTYFQNEAQLEKSRLLSDRFSAERPKGSFSTLEIQRTEQGDSAMYLCASSLYAADREAYEQYFGPGTRLTVT.